Shown below are 32 T cell receptor beta chains from a single sample sequenced in a study of control samples from healthy donors and cancer patients. Measured with immunoSEQ multiplex PCR; TCRdb has only the in-frame clones, and not every one. The sample records 120,000 or so clones, 85% to 95% being singletons. Sequencing was performed on PBMCs. The source of these receptors is an elderly man with head and neck cancer.

The chain employs TRBV10-3 and TRBJ2-1, with unresolved D. Germline assignment: CDR1 ENHRY and CDR2 SYGVKD. The CDR3 spans 13 residues. Trimming stripped 8 bases from V and 5 bases from J, with 13 bases between. CDR3 in amino acids: CAIESEFHNEQFF. The DNA of the CDR3 is TGTGCCATCGAGTCCGAATTTCACAATGAGCAGTTCTTC.

V gene TRBV7-8 combines with J gene TRBJ1-5, with D possibly being TRBD1 (6 bases). The CDR3 covers 16 residues. CDR1 SGHVS and CDR2 FQNEAQ come from the germline V gene. V shed 4 bases and J shed 4 bases, with 17 bases lying between them. The CDR3 nucleotides read TGTGCCAGCAGCTCGGGGGGGGCCACCTGGAATCAGCCCCAGCATTTT. Translated: CASSSGGATWNQPQHF.

V usage is TRBV9 and J usage is TRBJ1-3; unclear D gene. The CDR3 is made up of 17 amino acids. Trimming shortened V by 0 bases and J by 0 bases, and 13 bases separated the two germline ends. CDR1 is SGDLS, CDR2 YYNGEE, per germline. CDR3 nucleotide sequence: TGTGCCAGCAGCGTAGGAGGAGTGACGGGCTCTGGAAACACCATATATTTT. This codes for CASSVGGVTGSGNTIYF.

V is TRBV27 and J is TRBJ2-1; 8 bases match TRBD2. The CDR3 spans 15 residues. The V and J ends lost 4 bases and 0 bases, in that order; junction bases with no gene match: 2. The germline CDR1 and CDR2 sequences are MNHEY and SMNVEV (reference sequence). In DNA, the CDR3 is TGTGCCAGCAGTTCAGGGACTAGCTCCTACAATGAGCAGTTCTTC. Its protein is CASSSGTSSYNEQFF.

The J gene is TRBJ2-7, the V gene TRBV6-6; TRBD2 matches at 9 bases. The V and J ends lost 5 bases and 0 bases, in that order; junction bases with no gene match: 11. The CDR3 covers 17 residues. CDR1 and CDR2 from the germline V gene are MNHNY and SVGAGI (reference sequence). CDR3 DNA: TGTGCCAGCAGTCCAGAACTAGCAGCGGGAGGCTCCTACGAGCAGTACTTC. Protein sequence: CASSPELAAGGSYEQYF.

The V call is TRBV5-5, the J call TRBJ2-1; 8 nucleotides agree with TRBD2. The CDR3 sequence is 15 residues long. V lost 4 bases to trimming and J lost 1 base; unmatched junction nucleotides: 4. Germline loops: CDR1 SGHKS, CDR2 YYEKEE (reference sequence). Here the CDR3 DNA reads TGTGCCAGCAGCACTGAGCGGGGGTCCTACAATGAGCAGTTCTTC. It encodes CASSTERGSYNEQFF.

This chain links TRBV11-3 with TRBJ2-2; no firm D call. CDR1 is SGHNT and CDR2 is YENEEA in the germline V gene. The CDR3 is made up of 13 amino acids. Trimming shortened V by 1 base and J by 6 bases, and 6 bases separated the two germline ends. CDR3 nucleotide sequence: TGTGCCAGCAGCTTAGTCGGGTCCGGGGAGCTGTTTTTT. It specifies CASSLVGSGELFF.

This chain joins TRBV29-1 and TRBJ2-7; the D gene is possibly TRBD1 (5 bases). There are 13 residues in the CDR3. Trimming left V 7 bases short and J 3 bases short, with 16 bases between. Germline V CDR1 and CDR2: SQVTM, ANQGSEA. As DNA, the CDR3 is TGCAGCGCCCAAAACAGGACAAGCTACGAGCAGTACTTC. It yields the protein CSAQNRTSYEQYF.

The chain joins TRBV4-3 to TRBJ1-2; TRBD1 might be the D (6 bases). Germline CDR1 and CDR2: LGHNA and YSLEER. The CDR3 runs 14 residues. With 0 bases removed from V and 8 bases from J, the gap between germline ends came to 13 bases. The CDR3 protein is CASSQEAGARGYTF. DNA for the CDR3: TGCGCCAGCAGCCAAGAAGCAGGGGCGAGAGGCTACACCTTC.

The chain joins TRBV7-8 to TRBJ2-3; D possibly corresponds to TRBD1 (6 bases). Deletions cut 5 bases from V and 6 bases from J, with 21 bases between. Looked up from germline, CDR1 is SGHVS and CDR2 is FQNEAQ. The CDR3 totals 16 residues. In DNA, the CDR3 is TGTGCCAGCAGCGCAACCCAACAGGGAAGGACCGATACGCAGTATTTT. This codes for CASSATQQGRTDTQYF.

The chain has TRBV27 and TRBJ2-6; 7 bases map to TRBD2. The V gene's germline CDR1 is MNHEY and CDR2 SMNVEV (reference sequence). CDR3 size: 17 residues. After removal of 5 bases from V and 2 bases from J, the junction contained 9 bases not matched to a gene. The CDR3, as DNA: TGTGCCAGCAGTCCCAGCGGGGTACCCCCTGGGGCCAACGTCCTGACTTTC. This sequence encodes CASSPSGVPPGANVLTF.

The sample holds one count of this clone. J is TRBJ2-2 and V is TRBV5-1; D is undetermined. Germline loops: CDR1 SGHRS, CDR2 YFSETQ. CDR3 length equals 16 residues. V lost 0 bases, J lost 5 bases, and 14 bases lay in between. CDR3 sequence: CASSLAEAVTTGELFF. The CDR3 region has the DNA TGCGCCAGCAGCTTGGCCGAGGCAGTTACGACCGGGGAGCTGTTTTTT.

This clone has a single count. The chain employs TRBV6-4 and TRBJ1-5; D is unresolved. Trimming left V 6 bases short and J 2 bases short, with 14 bases between. CDR1 and CDR2 from the germline V gene are MRHNA and SNTAGT. The CDR3 loop spans 15 amino acids. CDR3 DNA sequence: TGTGCCAGCAGACACAACCCCACAGGCAATCAGCCCCAGCATTTT. It is translated as CASRHNPTGNQPQHF.

This clone was recorded a few times. The chain joins TRBV12-3 or TRBV12-4 to TRBJ2-1; D is uncertain. This CDR3 has 13 amino acids. V was cut by 5 bases and J by 4 bases, with 9 bases left in between. CDR3: CASSPSMYNEQFF. The CDR3 nucleotides are TGTGCCAGCAGTCCTTCTATGTACAATGAGCAGTTCTTC.

This chain connects TRBV5-1 to TRBJ2-1; 11 nucleotides agree with TRBD2. The trim removed 0 bases at V and 9 bases at J, leaving 8 bases unmatched. The germline CDR1 and CDR2 sequences are SGHRS and YFSETQ. The CDR3 loop spans 16 amino acids. CDR3 sequence: CASSLVVSGGASEQFF. Here the CDR3 DNA reads TGCGCCAGCAGCTTGGTCGTTAGCGGGGGGGCGTCTGAGCAGTTCTTC.

The chain joins TRBV18 to TRBJ2-1; D is ambiguous. The V gene lost 9 bases and the J gene lost 8 bases, with 14 bases spanning the gap. CDR1 and CDR2 from the germline V gene are KGHSH and LQKENI. The CDR3 is 12 amino acids. The CDR3 DNA sequence: TGTGCCAGTTCGCCCCTTGGGTATGAGCAGTTCTTC. It yields the protein CASSPLGYEQFF.

J is TRBJ1-4 and V is TRBV19; the match to TRBD1 covers 7 bases. CDR1 LNHDA and CDR2 SQIVND come from the germline V gene (reference sequence). After removal of 7 bases from V and 4 bases from J, the junction contained 9 bases not matched to a gene. CDR3 length equals 15 residues. CDR3 amino acids: CASTNSGGFNEKLFF. CDR3 nucleotides: TGTGCCAGTACGAATTCAGGGGGTTTTAATGAAAAACTGTTTTTT.

CDR3 loop: CASTRSPRSTPDTQYF. In nucleotides, the CDR3 is TGCGCCAGCACACGGTCCCCCCGGAGCACCCCCGATACGCAGTATTTT. The genes are TRBV5-1 and TRBJ2-3; D unresolved. V was shortened by 6 bases and J by 6 bases, with 23 bases between the two germline ends. CDR1 SGHRS and CDR2 YFSETQ come from the germline V gene. The CDR3 has 16 residues.

The CDR3 bases are TGTGCCAGTGCCGGGCCGGGACAGGGTGGAACTGGGGCCAACGTCCTGACTTTC. Protein product: CASAGPGQGGTGANVLTF. The rearrangement uses TRBV19 and TRBJ2-6, with 9 bases that match TRBD1. The CDR3 contains 18 residues. V shed 8 bases and J 2 bases; nucleotides not matched to a gene: 13. Per the germline V gene, CDR1 is LNHDA and CDR2 is SQIVND (reference sequence).

This chain connects TRBV14 to TRBJ1-4, with D unclear. The CDR3 length is 15 residues. V lost 1 base and J 5 bases, leaving 11 bases between the germline ends. Germline-derived CDR1 and CDR2 are SGHDN and FVKESK. The CDR3: CASSQGRSWNEKLFF. The CDR3 coding sequence is TGTGCCAGCAGCCAAGGGCGAAGCTGGAATGAAAAACTGTTTTTT.

In this sample, this clone turned up a few times. The chain employs TRBV7-2 and TRBJ1-1; tentative D call: TRBD1 (6 bases). Germline-derived CDR1 and CDR2 are SGHTA and FQGNSA. V was clipped by 0 bases and J by 11 bases, with 13 bases between them. This CDR3 is built from 13 residues. The DNA of the CDR3 is TGTGCCAGCAGCTTAGCGGGGGCGTTGAGGGCTTTCTTT. Its protein product is CASSLAGALRAFF.

A few counts support this clone. The V call is TRBV2, the J call TRBJ2-7; TRBD2 is a possible D gene (6 bases). CDR1 and CDR2 (germline): SNHLY, FYNNEI. With 9 bases removed from V and 4 bases from J, the gap between germline ends came to 13 bases. The CDR3 is 12 amino acids. CDR3 residues: CARQGLGYEQYF. CDR3 nucleotide sequence: TGTGCCAGGCAGGGACTGGGTTACGAGCAGTACTTC.

The chain uses TRBV19 and TRBJ1-6; D is ambiguous. Germline V gives CDR1 LNHDA, CDR2 SQIVND (reference sequence). The V gene lost 4 bases and the J gene lost 8 bases, with 24 bases spanning the gap. The CDR3 extends over 18 amino acids. This CDR3 reads CASSTLTRRGSDHSPLHF. The CDR3 DNA reads TGTGCCAGTAGTACACTAACACGCCGCGGCAGCGACCATTCACCCCTCCACTTT.

This sequence joins TRBV2 and TRBJ2-1; 9 nucleotides align to TRBD2. V lost 6 bases to trimming and J lost 3 bases; unmatched junction nucleotides: 6. Germline V CDR1 and CDR2: SNHLY, FYNNEI. The CDR3 covers 15 residues. The CDR3 region has the DNA TGTGCCAGCAGGGGGAATAGCGGGGGCTACAATGAGCAGTTCTTC. It specifies CASRGNSGGYNEQFF.

The J gene is TRBJ2-1, the V gene TRBV6-5; D perhaps matches TRBD2 (6 bases). The germline CDR1 and CDR2 sequences are MNHEY and SVGAGI. CDR3 size: 11 residues. V was pared by 7 bases and J by 8 bases, with 9 bases between. The CDR3 bases are TGTGCCAGCAAAATAGCGGATGAGCAGTTCTTC. It translates to CASKIADEQFF.

The CDR3 DNA reads as TGTGCCACCAGTGATTTGTCTTTATCCGCAGGGGCCCTATATGGCTACACCTTC. Protein: CATSDLSLSAGALYGYTF. The genes are TRBV24-1 and TRBJ1-2, with a possible D match to TRBD1 (6 bases). V lost 0 bases and J 5 bases, leaving 21 bases between the germline ends. CDR3 length: 18 amino acids. CDR1 is KGHDR, CDR2 SFDVKD, per germline.

This chain connects TRBV4-1 to TRBJ1-5; D ambiguous. Trimming removed 0 bases at V and 3 bases at J, with 12 bases between. Germline V gives CDR1 MGHRA, CDR2 YSYEKL. This CDR3 comprises 16 residues. CDR3 coding DNA: TGCGCCAGCAGCCAAGAGGCTTGGACGGTCAATCAGCCCCAGCATTTT. It specifies CASSQEAWTVNQPQHF.

V is TRBV11-2 and J is TRBJ2-2, with D perhaps TRBD1 or TRBD2 (5 bases each). Germline-derived CDR1 and CDR2 are SGHAT and FQNNGV. V lost 5 bases and J lost 6, with 19 bases in between. The CDR3 is 16 amino acids. The chain's CDR3 is CASSQLGVTGPGELFF. The CDR3 nucleotides read TGTGCCAGCAGCCAACTGGGAGTTACGGGGCCCGGGGAGCTGTTTTTT.

The chain employs TRBV6-4 and TRBJ2-2; 7 bases agree with TRBD1. The CDR3 loop spans 15 amino acids. In germline, CDR1 is MRHNA, CDR2 SNTAGT. V lost 5 bases to trimming and J lost 2 bases; unmatched junction nucleotides: 5. Written as DNA, the CDR3 is TGTGCCAGCAGTCCCGGACAGGATAACACCGGGGAGCTGTTTTTT. Protein product: CASSPGQDNTGELFF.

A single count supports this clone. This sequence joins TRBV9 and TRBJ2-1; 12 bases fit TRBD2. CDR1 SGDLS and CDR2 YYNGEE come from the germline V gene. This CDR3 comprises 15 residues. After removal of 0 bases from V and 9 bases from J, the junction contained 4 bases not matched to a gene. In DNA form, the CDR3 reads TGTGCCAGCAGCGTAGGACTAGCGGGAGAAGGTGAGCAGTTCTTC. Protein sequence: CASSVGLAGEGEQFF.

The genes are TRBV11-3 and TRBJ1-1; D unresolved. The CDR3 is made up of 13 amino acids. Looked up from germline, CDR1 is SGHNT and CDR2 is YENEEA. The V end lost 2 bases, the J end lost 4 bases, and 8 bases lay between the germline ends. The CDR3 DNA follows: TGTGCCAGCAGCTTAACCCGGACCACTGAAGCTTTCTTT. Translating it yields CASSLTRTTEAFF.

The chain carries TRBV27 and TRBJ2-1; 10 positions agree with TRBD2. The CDR3 is 18 amino acids. The V gene end was trimmed by 4 bases and the J gene end by 5 bases; junction bases not matched to a gene: 14. CDR1 MNHEY and CDR2 SMNVEV come from the germline V gene (reference sequence). CDR3: CASSYRWGGTSANNEQFF. DNA for the CDR3: TGTGCCAGCAGTTATCGGTGGGGAGGGACTAGCGCTAACAATGAGCAGTTCTTC.